This TCR beta chain was observed in a study of technical replicates of blood from a few donors. Sequencing used immunoSEQ multiplex PCR; TCRdb keeps in-frame clones, though not all of them. The sample records about 75,000 clones, 95% to 97% being singletons. Per the germline V gene, CDR1 is LNHNV and CDR2 is YYDKDF (reference sequence). There are 11 residues in the CDR3. V lost 0 bases and J 9 bases, leaving 3 bases between the germline ends. The chain has TRBV15 and TRBJ2-1; D is unclear. The sequence was obtained from a human donor in good health. Material: T cells isolated from PBMCs. The CDR3 nucleotides are TGTGCCACCAGCAGAGATCTTGAGCAGTTCTTC. Its translation: CATSRDLEQFF.